This TCR beta chain is drawn from a study of blood T cell repertoires in COVID-19. At the level of the study: Sources were T cells, B-cell-depleted T cells, or PBMCs; the material itself was cDNA or gDNA.

In the authors' workflow: Amplifying reference gene primers gave estimates of nucleated cell counts. Generated by immunoSEQ multiplex PCR, the TCRdb table keeps only in-frame clones and is missing some. The V and J calls and clone size are taken from that table; D and trimming were inferred from the DNA. The top ten clones hold about 12% of a sample with 270,000 or so clones, about nine tenths of them seen once. Seattle's enrolled individuals joined amid active infection and were then monitored longitudinally. This clone was observed a single time. Sequencing used peripheral blood. The clonotype comes from a woman aged 25-40 years with COVID-19, enrolled during active disease.

CDR3 nucleotide sequence: TGTGCCAGCAGTCGACTAGCCGATGAGCAGTTCTTC. Protein product: CASSRLADEQFF. The rearrangement links TRBV11-2 to TRBJ2-1; 7 nucleotides agree with TRBD2. The CDR3 loop spans 12 amino acids. Germline-derived CDR1 and CDR2 are SGHAT and FQNNGV. Trimming at V came to 6 bases and at J to 8 bases, leaving 4 bases not matched to a gene.